This T cell receptor beta chain was found in a study of PD-L1 blockade in urothelial cancer. Background on the study: Males with bladder-origin urothelial cancer constituted about 85% of the roughly 29 patients. Patients had been given 0 to 3 earlier chemotherapy regimens. Analyses used blood from 3 weeks (second dose) and 6 weeks after treatment start.

The CDR3 is 16 amino acids. Unmatched junction bases numbered 3, after V lost 2 bases and J lost 0 bases. Germline V lookup: CDR1 MNHNY, CDR2 SVGAGI (reference sequence). Clones were sequenced by immunoSEQ multiplex PCR, and TCRdb holds only the in-frame ones, with some missing. The table has 80,000 to 130,000 clones, over 80% seen once; the top ten hold around 0.9%. Whole-study findings and limits: Pretreatment blood TCR clonality under the median forecast improved survival.

Note on this clone: Antigen specificity is unknown.

This receptor was taken from an elderly woman with urothelial cancer. The specimen was PBMCs, collected around atezolizumab (anti-PD-L1) treatment. This chain joins TRBV6-6 and TRBJ2-3, with 9 bases matching TRBD2. For the CDR3, the DNA is TGTGCCAGCAGTTACGGGCTAGCGGGAAGCACAGATACGCAGTATTTT. It translates to CASSYGLAGSTDTQYF.